This TCR beta chain was recovered during a study of graft-versus-host responses after intestinal transplantation. Libraries were prepared by immunoSEQ multiplex PCR; TCRdb keeps only in-frame clonotypes and omits some of them. The repertoire consists of 75,000 to 100,000 clones, with roughly 90% occurring once and the leading ten covering about 16%. CDR3 length: 13 residues. Germline-derived CDR1 and CDR2 are KGHSH and LQKENI. J was trimmed by 6 bases and V by 4 bases; bases with no gene match: 5. The V and J genes are TRBV18 and TRBJ1-2; 7 nucleotides line up with TRBD1. The material was PBMCs, obtained about 440 days after intestinal transplant. The source is a human patient who received an intestinal transplant, so some T cells may come from the graft donor. CDR3 region: CASSQRTGDGYTF. In DNA form, the CDR3 reads TGTGCCAGCTCACAGCGTACAGGGGATGGCTACACCTTC. Complete variable domain (other parts from reference TRBV18 and TRBJ1-2): NAGVMQNPRHLVRRRGQEARLRCSPMKGHSHVYWYRQLPEEGLKFMVYLQKENIIDESGMPKERFSAEFPKEGPSILRIQQVVRGDSAAYFCASSQRTGDGYTFGSGTRLTVV.